This T cell receptor beta chain stems from a study of Graves' ophthalmopathy and Graves' hyperthyroidism. RNA transcripts served as template for amplifying TCR beta CDR3 sequences. HTBI primers were employed in first-round RT-PCR, then a second-round multiplex PCR followed. TCRdb called the multiplex PCR reads again in MiXCR, with one record for every CDR3 protein. The sample lists roughly 1.1 million distinct CDR3 sequences, roughly 35% occurring once. This clonotype came up many times. Trimming shortened V by 5 bases and J by 7 bases, and 15 bases separated the two germline ends. The CDR3 is 14 amino acids. Germline CDR1 is SGHTA and CDR2 is FQGNSA.

The sample comprised peripheral blood or thyroid tissue (not recorded which). This clonotype was obtained from an adult man with Graves' hyperthyroidism. The chain carries TRBV7-2 and TRBJ1-5; perhaps TRBD1 as D (5 bases). CDR3 DNA sequence: TGTGCCAGCAGCCTCCCAGGGTTCAGGCAGCCCCAGCATTTT. Translation gives CASSLPGFRQPQHF.